This T cell receptor beta chain was documented in a study of siplizumab effects on memory and regulatory T cells. General observations from the study: To unstimulated subsets, only a minor fraction of alloreactive clones could be mapped. It seemed that naive T cells were more diverse than memory cells and were major contributors to the alloresponse. The study found that mappable alloreactive CD4+ clones averaged around 69% Treg-derived with siplizumab and more than 25% in controls. Proliferating siplizumab-culture Treg suppressive function went unconfirmed.

Germline CDR1 is SGHDT and CDR2 is YYEEEE. The V and J ends lost 3 bases and 1 base respectively, with 14 bases between them. CDR3 size: 17 residues. The repertoire was sequenced with immunoSEQ multiplex PCR; TCRdb's copy has only in-frame clones and lacks some. The data hold about 94,000 clones, with around 94% observed a single time. As regards this clone: Its specificity is unknown.

The chain links TRBV5-6 to TRBJ1-6, with D unresolved. This TCR came from a human donor in good health. The sequenced sample consisted of non-Treg CD4+ T cells sorted from blood. The CDR3 sequence: CASSWRMEPSYNSPLHF. The CDR3 DNA is TGTGCCAGCAGCTGGAGAATGGAGCCGTCCTATAATTCACCCCTCCACTTT. Full variable domain (rest looked up from reference TRBV5-6 and TRBJ1-6): DAGVTQSPTHLIKTRGQQVTLRCSPKSGHDTVSWYQQALGQGPQFIFQYYEEEERQRGNFPDRFSGHQFPNYSSELNVNALLLGDSALYLCASSWRMEPSYNSPLHFGNGTRLTVT.